The 21 T cell receptor beta chains below come from one sample, sequenced in a study of T cells after yellow fever vaccination. TCRdb processed the 5' RACE reads anew with MiXCR; each CDR3 protein has one entry. The top ten clones hold roughly 30% of a sample with 45,000 to 75,000 distinct CDR3 sequences, about 5% of them seen once. This specimen was PBMCs, either bulk or a sorted T-cell subset (CD4+, CD8+, memory, or dextramer-sorted; not recorded which), taken on the day of the yellow fever booster vaccination. The receptors were sampled from a man aged 18 to 30 who received the YFV17D yellow fever vaccine.

V gene TRBV6-2 or TRBV6-3 combines with J gene TRBJ2-6, with a tentative D call TRBD1 (5 bases). CDR3 length equals 15 residues. CDR1 is MNHEY, CDR2 SVGEGT, per germline. Trimming shortened V by 4 bases and J by 4 bases, and 11 bases separated the two germline ends. DNA of the CDR3: TGTGCCAGCAGTTTCCCAGGGTACGGGGCCAACGTCCTGACTTTC. This translates into CASSFPGYGANVLTF.

The V call is TRBV7-2, the J call TRBJ2-7; D is possibly TRBD1 (5 bases). Trimming shortened V by 1 base and J by 4 bases, and 8 bases separated the two germline ends. The CDR3 runs to 13 residues. CDR1 and CDR2 from the germline V gene are SGHTA and FQGNSA. In nucleotides, the CDR3 is TGTGCCAGCAGCTTAGAACCAGGGTACGAGCAGTACTTC. It specifies CASSLEPGYEQYF.

In this sample, this clonotype turned up many times. The chain recombines TRBV5-1 with TRBJ1-1; D is ambiguous. This CDR3 spans 13 amino acids. Germline loops: CDR1 SGHRS, CDR2 YFSETQ. V lost 5 bases, J lost 4 bases, and 12 bases lay in between. The CDR3 DNA follows: TGCGCCAGCAGTTGGGTCTTCGGCACTGAAGCTTTCTTT. The encoded protein is CASSWVFGTEAFF.

V usage is TRBV10-3 and J usage is TRBJ2-3; D perhaps matches TRBD2 (6 bases). V shed 2 bases and J shed 4 bases, with 19 bases lying between them. The CDR3 length is 17 residues. Germline-derived CDR1 and CDR2 are ENHRY and SYGVKD. The CDR3 here is CAISERGLTSIADTQYF. The CDR3, as DNA: TGTGCCATCAGTGAGCGGGGACTGACCTCAATCGCAGATACGCAGTATTTT.

Only a few counts were recorded for this clonotype. The V and J genes are TRBV15 and TRBJ2-2, with 8 positions matching TRBD2. Germline V lookup: CDR1 LNHNV, CDR2 YYDKDF (reference sequence). This CDR3 contains 16 residues. Unmatched junction bases numbered 5, after V lost 1 base and J lost 4 bases. CDR3 nucleotides: TGTGCCACCAGCAGAGGGTGGACTAGCTTCACCGGGGAGCTGTTTTTT. This sequence encodes CATSRGWTSFTGELFF.

This clonotype was observed many times. This sequence joins TRBV12-3 or TRBV12-4 and TRBJ1-6; maybe TRBD1 (6 bases). This CDR3 is built from 15 residues. The ends were cut back, 4 bases at V and 6 bases at J, with 13 bases in the middle. The CDR3: CASSSIQGLNSPLHF. The CDR3 bases are TGTGCCAGCAGTTCAATCCAGGGGCTTAATTCACCCCTCCACTTT.

There are many counts of this clonotype. This chain's CDR3 is CASSPLGRNTEAFF. Written as DNA, the CDR3 is TGCGCCAGCAGCCCCCTGGGCAGAAACACTGAAGCTTTCTTT. The chain employs TRBV4-1 and TRBJ1-1; no reliable D call. The CDR3 runs to 14 residues. Germline CDR1 reads MGHRA; CDR2 reads YSYEKL. The V and J ends lost 4 bases and 2 bases respectively, with 11 bases between them.

This clonotype showed up many times. V and J are TRBV7-9 and TRBJ2-1; tentatively, D is TRBD2 (6 bases). The CDR3 contains 15 residues. Trimming removed 4 bases at V and 9 bases at J, with 19 bases between. CDR1 is SEHNR, CDR2 FQNEAQ, per germline (reference sequence). CDR3 in amino acids: CASSSPGFRGGEQFF. Written as DNA, the CDR3 is TGTGCCAGCAGCTCCCCTGGTTTCCGGGGAGGTGAGCAGTTCTTC.

The CDR3 loop is CASSLVSGGRETQYF. CDR3 nucleotide sequence: TGTGCCAGCAGCTTGGTTAGCGGGGGGCGAGAGACCCAGTACTTC. This chain connects TRBV7-9 to TRBJ2-5; the match to TRBD2 covers 10 bases. The length of the CDR3 is 15 residues. With 3 bases clipped from V and 4 bases from J, the junction kept 5 bases outside the gene matches. Germline CDR1 is SEHNR and CDR2 is FQNEAQ (reference sequence).

This clonotype showed up many times. The chain couples TRBV4-1 to TRBJ2-3; perhaps TRBD2 as D (7 bases). The CDR3 runs 15 residues. Trimming stripped 3 bases from V and 8 bases from J, with 18 bases between. Germline lookup yields CDR1 MGHRA and CDR2 YSYEKL. As DNA, the CDR3 is TGCGCCAGCAGCCACGGCGGGGGCATGGATTCTACGCAGTATTTT. This translates into CASSHGGGMDSTQYF.

The chain uses TRBV13 and TRBJ2-7; either TRBD1 or TRBD2 may supply D (5 bases each). The CDR3 loop spans 15 amino acids. V was clipped by 2 bases and J by 1 base, with 12 bases between them. Germline assignment: CDR1 PRHDT and CDR2 FYEKMQ (reference sequence). In DNA form, the CDR3 reads TGTGCCAGCAGCTTATCTTTTGGGGGTTCCTACGAGCAGTACTTC. It codes for CASSLSFGGSYEQYF.

The chain is built from TRBV7-2 and TRBJ1-2, with TRBD1 as a possible D gene (6 bases). Trimming removed 3 bases from V and 8 bases from J, with 22 bases in between. Germline CDR1 is SGHTA and CDR2 is FQGNSA. This CDR3 spans 16 amino acids. DNA for the CDR3: TGTGCCAGCAGCTTCAGGCCAGGGGTATCTCGTAACGGCTACACCTTC. Encoded protein: CASSFRPGVSRNGYTF. Full variable domain (outside the CDR3, taken from reference TRBV7-2 and TRBJ1-2): GAGVSQSPSNKVTEKGKDVELRCDPISGHTALYWYRQSLGQGLEFLIYFQGNSAPDKSGLPSDRFSAERTGGSVSTLTIQRTQQEDSAVYLCASSFRPGVSRNGYTFGSGTRLTVV.

This clonotype has a count of ten or more. This CDR3 is CASSQTGYNEQFF. The CDR3 region has the DNA TGTGCCAGCAGCCAGACAGGTTACAATGAGCAGTTCTTC. The chain uses TRBV3-1 and TRBJ2-1; D may be TRBD1 (6 bases). The germline V gene encodes CDR1 LGHDT and CDR2 YNNKEL (reference sequence). Trimming cost V 3 bases and J 4 bases, with 7 bases left between them. The CDR3 length is 13 residues.

This clonotype was detected ten times or more. The chain carries TRBV20-1 and TRBJ1-2; D gene ambiguous. The CDR3 is 12 amino acids. The V gene's germline CDR1 is DFQATT and CDR2 SNEGSKA (reference sequence). Trimming took 6 bases from V and 0 from J, leaving 8 bases between them. The DNA for the CDR3 is TGCAGTGCCTATCGGGCTAACTATGGCTACACCTTC. It is translated as CSAYRANYGYTF.

This clonotype appeared many times. The rearrangement joins TRBV6-2 or TRBV6-3 to TRBJ2-1; 11 nucleotides match TRBD2. Germline CDR1 MNHEY, CDR2 SVGEGT. V dropped 6 bases and J dropped 8; count of bases not matched to a gene: 9. There are 15 residues in the CDR3. As DNA, the CDR3 is TGTGCCAGCAGAGATCTAGCGGGGGGCCTCGATGAGCAGTTCTTC. It is translated as CASRDLAGGLDEQFF.

The table lists this clonotype with many counts. The chain carries TRBV5-1 and TRBJ2-1; D unclear. Germline CDR1 SGHRS, CDR2 YFSETQ. The CDR3 contains 15 residues. V was clipped by 0 bases and J by 7 bases, with 14 bases between them. CDR3 DNA sequence: TGCGCCAGCAGCTTGGAGGCACCGAAGGTGAATGAGCAGTTCTTC. Encoded protein: CASSLEAPKVNEQFF.

This clonotype was seen at least ten times. This chain links TRBV4-1 with TRBJ2-5; 13 bases match TRBD2. CDR3 length equals 16 residues. The V gene's germline CDR1 is MGHRA and CDR2 YSYEKL. The junction had 5 bases not matched to a gene; V was cut back by 6 bases and J by 1 base. Here the CDR3 reads CASRTTSGGTQETQYF. The DNA of the CDR3 is TGCGCCAGCAGAACGACTAGCGGGGGGACCCAAGAGACCCAGTACTTC.

This clonotype appeared a few times. This chain uses TRBV5-5 with TRBJ1-1, with TRBD1 matching over 7 bases. This CDR3 region has 17 residues. The germline CDR1 and CDR2 sequences are SGHKS and YYEKEE (reference sequence). J gave up 0 bases and V 3 bases, and 11 bases lay outside the gene matches. This CDR3 reads CASSWNTGTEMNTEAFF. CDR3 DNA sequence: TGTGCCAGCAGCTGGAACACCGGGACAGAGATGAACACTGAAGCTTTCTTT.

The chain employs TRBV4-1 and TRBJ2-6, with 7 bases fitting TRBD1. The V gene end was trimmed by 6 bases and the J gene end by 4 bases; junction bases not matched to a gene: 9. Germline CDR1 and CDR2: MGHRA and YSYEKL. The CDR3 runs to 16 residues. In DNA form, the CDR3 reads TGCGCCAGCAGGGCCGAAAGGGGGCGCGGGGCCAACGTCCTGACTTTC. Translation: CASRAERGRGANVLTF.

CDR3 DNA sequence: TGCAGCGTCATCGACAGGCAAACCTACGAGCAGTACGTC. It specifies CSVIDRQTYEQYV. This chain links TRBV29-1 with TRBJ2-7; D is perhaps TRBD1 (6 bases). In germline, CDR1 is SQVTM, CDR2 ANQGSEA. V gave up 6 bases and J gave up 2 bases, with 14 bases separating them. This CDR3 region has 13 residues.

This clonotype was observed a few times. This may arise from a read error, as a much more abundant clone is one base away. V usage is TRBV12-3 or TRBV12-4 and J usage is TRBJ1-1; weak D call: TRBD1 (5 bases). This CDR3 comprises 11 residues. The CDR3: CASCLGTEAFF. DNA for the CDR3: TGTGCCAGCTGTTTGGGGACGGAAGCTTTCTTT.